This T cell receptor (beta chain) was sequenced in a study of T-cell reconstitution after alpha-beta-depleted transplantation in children. The library targeted TCRbeta and was prepared with unique molecular identifiers. Each CDR3 protein is one row after TCRdb ran MiXCR on the PCR reads. The table shows about 72,000 distinct CDR3 sequences, with around 7.9% occurring only once. This clonotype was picked up many times. The clonotype comes from a human donor who donated a stem cell graft to a child with acute lymphoblastic leukemia. This specimen consisted of PBMCs from the stem cell graft donor, obtained from the stem cell graft.

The CDR3 spells CASSARQGTETQYF. The CDR3, as DNA: TGTGCCAGCAGTGCCCGACAGGGAACGGAGACCCAGTACTTC. The rearrangement links TRBV6-1 to TRBJ2-5, with 7 bases that match TRBD1. V lost 4 bases to trimming and J lost 5 bases; unmatched junction nucleotides: 7. The CDR3 sequence is 14 residues long. Germline CDR1 reads MNHNS; CDR2 reads SASEGT.